These T cell receptor beta chains were read from a single sample in a study of blood T cell repertoires in COVID-19. Profiled with immunoSEQ multiplex PCR; TCRdb holds only in-frame clones, not every one. The profile shows around 300,000 clones, approximately 88% of them singletons. Material: peripheral blood. The receptors were gathered from a woman between 35 and 50 years old who had recovered from COVID-19. CDR3s leave out the opening cysteine and the closing phenylalanine or tryptophan. A row's size may be missing; if present it is once, few, many or a size class.

v_call: TRBV27; clone_size: .; cdr3_aa: ASGTGVGSPLH
v_call: TRBV7-3; clone_size: .; cdr3_aa: ASSLGGSSEAF
v_call: TRBV28; clone_size: .; cdr3_aa: ASSLRTSPNTGELF
v_call: TRBV29-1; clone_size: .; cdr3_aa: SATSGVLAKNIQY
v_call: TRBV11-2; clone_size: .; cdr3_aa: ASSLPSTGAGNEQY
v_call: TRBV15; clone_size: .; cdr3_aa: ATSRDRAGVSYEQY
v_call: TRBV7-2; clone_size: .; cdr3_aa: ASSPGQLYNEQF
v_call: TRBV5-1; clone_size: .; cdr3_aa: ASSLGAGGKQETQY
v_call: TRBV5-1; clone_size: .; cdr3_aa: ASTLTATGGFTEAF
v_call: TRBV19; clone_size: .; cdr3_aa: ASSKLTSGRVTDTQY
v_call: TRBV24-1; clone_size: .; cdr3_aa: ATSDLQGTNTGELF
v_call: TRBV19; clone_size: .; cdr3_aa: ASTGTPGRVNIQY
v_call: TRBV7-3; clone_size: .; cdr3_aa: ASSLMAGGALNTGELF
v_call: TRBV6-5; clone_size: once; cdr3_aa: ASSWGQGADTQY
v_call: TRBV19; clone_size: .; cdr3_aa: ASRIGTGAGGYT
v_call: TRBV19; clone_size: once; cdr3_aa: ASSFPAGGDGYT
v_call: TRBV4-1; clone_size: .; cdr3_aa: ASSPGLAGDEQY
v_call: TRBV5-1; clone_size: .; cdr3_aa: ASSLTGGSQGEQY
v_call: TRBV5-6; clone_size: .; cdr3_aa: ASSSTSGRAAGANVLT
v_call: TRBV18; clone_size: .; cdr3_aa: ASSPPLASNTGELF
v_call: TRBV27; clone_size: .; cdr3_aa: ASSSGQGRLIEQY
v_call: TRBV5-4; clone_size: .; cdr3_aa: ASSLRDNEQF
v_call: TRBV27; clone_size: .; cdr3_aa: ASSLLGEGLGYGYT
v_call: TRBV5-1; clone_size: .; cdr3_aa: ASSTGQGGPNEKLF
v_call: TRBV9; clone_size: .; cdr3_aa: ASSVWQGFDSEQF
v_call: TRBV6-5; clone_size: .; cdr3_aa: ASSYGTGYYTEAF
v_call: TRBV2; clone_size: .; cdr3_aa: ASSVLAGVYNEQF
v_call: TRBV6-1; clone_size: .; cdr3_aa: ASSLEDNQPQH
v_call: TRBV7-3; clone_size: .; cdr3_aa: ASSKSGARTDTQY
v_call: TRBV27; clone_size: .; cdr3_aa: ASSFSRGSALAKNIQY
v_call: TRBV3-1/TRBV3-2; clone_size: .; cdr3_aa: ASSQERTSGITDTQY
v_call: TRBV7-2; clone_size: .; cdr3_aa: ASSLVGVSGNTIY
v_call: TRBV10-3; clone_size: .; cdr3_aa: AISLNSGTGELF
v_call: TRBV28; clone_size: .; cdr3_aa: ASSLGGTNTGELF
v_call: TRBV3-1/TRBV3-2; clone_size: few; cdr3_aa: ASSQSDEQY
v_call: TRBV5-1; clone_size: .; cdr3_aa: ASSLADNEQF
v_call: TRBV30; clone_size: .; cdr3_aa: AQLTGDIYGYT
v_call: TRBV7-2; clone_size: .; cdr3_aa: ASSPQGGGTEAF
v_call: TRBV27; clone_size: once; cdr3_aa: ASGRRGGGTDTQY
v_call: TRBV12-3/TRBV12-4; clone_size: .; cdr3_aa: ASSLGRNTEAF